A selection of T cell receptor beta chains follows, all from one sample in a study of graft-versus-host responses after intestinal transplantation. Their antigens are not known. Some clones are missing from TCRdb's copy, which holds only in-frame ones; the method was immunoSEQ multiplex PCR. The table shows about 120,000 clones, with roughly 93% occurring only once. The source was unstimulated CD8+ T cells sorted from spleen or lymph node cells, collected before transplant. The receptors derive from a human donor who was the organ donor for an intestinal transplant. The CDR3 runs from the conserved cysteine through the conserved F or W. D genes are given only for firm matches. Only part of the rows carry a size: once, few, many, or a class if the clone is expanded.

clone_size: -; j_call: TRBJ2-2; v_call: TRBV6-5; d_call: -; cdr3_aa: CASSYRDTGELFF; cdr3_nt: TGTGCCAGCAGTTACAGGGACACCGGGGAGCTGTTTTTT
clone_size: -; j_call: TRBJ2-1; v_call: TRBV5-4; d_call: TRBD2; cdr3_aa: CASRGTGTSGVNEQFF; cdr3_nt: TGTGCCAGCAGGGGTACCGGGACTAGCGGGGTCAATGAGCAGTTCTTC
clone_size: -; j_call: TRBJ1-3; v_call: TRBV4-1; d_call: -; cdr3_aa: CASSQAHREDTIYF; cdr3_nt: TGCGCCAGCAGCCAAGCCCACAGGGAGGACACCATATATTTT
clone_size: -; j_call: TRBJ1-1; v_call: TRBV9; d_call: -; cdr3_aa: CASSETTGGTEAFF; cdr3_nt: TGTGCCAGCAGCGAAACGACCGGAGGCACTGAAGCTTTCTTT
clone_size: -; j_call: TRBJ2-2; v_call: TRBV4-1; d_call: -; cdr3_aa: CASSQEIRGRSTAPNTGELFF; cdr3_nt: TGCGCCAGCAGCCAAGAAATCAGGGGAAGGTCGACCGCACCGAACACCGGGGAGCTGTTTTTT
clone_size: -; j_call: TRBJ1-1; v_call: TRBV2; d_call: -; cdr3_aa: CASSEGYDTTEVFF; cdr3_nt: TGTGCCAGCAGTGAGGGGTACGACACTACTGAAGTTTTCTTT
clone_size: -; j_call: TRBJ2-5; v_call: TRBV7-6; d_call: TRBD1; cdr3_aa: CASSPSTGDDQYF; cdr3_nt: TGTGCCAGCAGCCCCAGCACAGGGGATGACCAGTACTTC
clone_size: -; j_call: TRBJ2-7; v_call: TRBV27; d_call: -; cdr3_aa: CASSLRAPYEQYF; cdr3_nt: TGTGCCAGCAGTCTCCGGGCCCCCTACGAGCAGTACTTC
clone_size: -; j_call: TRBJ2-7; v_call: TRBV29-1; d_call: TRBD1; cdr3_aa: CSVEEDRGPSYEQYF; cdr3_nt: TGCAGCGTTGAAGAGGACAGGGGGCCCTCCTACGAGCAGTACTTC
clone_size: -; j_call: TRBJ1-2; v_call: TRBV11-2; d_call: TRBD1; cdr3_aa: CASSLSPSTGTGYTF; cdr3_nt: TGTGCCAGCAGCTTGAGCCCCTCGACAGGGACAGGCTACACCTTC
clone_size: -; j_call: TRBJ2-3; v_call: TRBV10-1; d_call: TRBD1; cdr3_aa: CASSGTADTQYF; cdr3_nt: TGCGCCAGCTCCGGGACAGCAGATACGCAGTATTTT
clone_size: -; j_call: TRBJ1-1; v_call: TRBV5-4; d_call: TRBD1; cdr3_aa: CASSTGATEAFF; cdr3_nt: TGTGCCAGCAGCACAGGGGCCACTGAAGCTTTCTTT
clone_size: -; j_call: TRBJ2-5; v_call: TRBV29-1; d_call: -; cdr3_aa: CSVEEDETQYF; cdr3_nt: TGCAGCGTTGAGGAGGATGAGACCCAGTACTTC
clone_size: -; j_call: TRBJ2-1; v_call: TRBV27; d_call: TRBD2; cdr3_aa: CASSLWGGQDNEQFF; cdr3_nt: TGTGCCAGCAGTTTATGGGGGGGTCAGGACAATGAGCAGTTCTTC
clone_size: -; j_call: TRBJ2-3; v_call: TRBV4-1; d_call: -; cdr3_aa: CASRLHPGNPDTQYF; cdr3_nt: TGCGCCAGCAGACTACATCCCGGGAATCCAGATACGCAGTATTTT
clone_size: -; j_call: TRBJ1-1; v_call: TRBV12-5; d_call: -; cdr3_aa: CASGLAGTLNTEAFF; cdr3_nt: TGTGCTAGTGGTTTGGCCGGGACACTCAACACTGAAGCTTTCTTT
clone_size: -; j_call: TRBJ2-1; v_call: TRBV6-1; d_call: -; cdr3_aa: CASSDWGPEAYNEQFF; cdr3_nt: TGTGCCAGCAGTGACTGGGGACCCGAGGCCTACAATGAGCAGTTCTTC
clone_size: -; j_call: TRBJ1-3; v_call: TRBV4-2; d_call: -; cdr3_aa: CASSQDPGLSGNTIYF; cdr3_nt: TGTGCCAGCAGCCAAGATCCAGGCCTCTCTGGAAACACCATATATTTT
clone_size: -; j_call: TRBJ2-1; v_call: TRBV29-1; d_call: -; cdr3_aa: CSFSSSYNEQFF; cdr3_nt: TGCAGCTTCTCAAGCTCCTACAATGAGCAGTTCTTC
clone_size: -; j_call: TRBJ2-7; v_call: TRBV5-1; d_call: TRBD1; cdr3_aa: CASSFASTGDRSYEQYF; cdr3_nt: TGCGCCAGCAGCTTCGCCTCAACAGGGGATAGAAGTTACGAGCAGTACTTC
clone_size: -; j_call: TRBJ2-7; v_call: TRBV6-5; d_call: -; cdr3_aa: CASSSTTPYEQYF; cdr3_nt: TGTGCCAGCAGCTCGACTACCCCCTACGAGCAGTACTTC
clone_size: once; j_call: TRBJ1-2; v_call: TRBV5-1; d_call: -; cdr3_aa: CASSLRPVNYGYTF; cdr3_nt: TGCGCCAGCAGCTTGAGGCCAGTTAACTATGGCTACACCTTC
clone_size: -; j_call: TRBJ2-1; v_call: TRBV4-1; d_call: -; cdr3_aa: CASSQVAGQLRGHPYNEQFF; cdr3_nt: TGCGCCAGCAGCCAAGTGGCAGGACAGTTGAGAGGTCATCCCTACAATGAGCAGTTCTTC
clone_size: -; j_call: TRBJ1-4; v_call: TRBV10-3; d_call: -; cdr3_aa: CAISEGSKKLFF; cdr3_nt: TGTGCCATCAGTGAGGGGTCGAAAAAACTGTTTTTT
clone_size: -; j_call: TRBJ2-5; v_call: TRBV2; d_call: -; cdr3_aa: CASSVGSQETQYF; cdr3_nt: TGTGCCAGCAGTGTAGGGAGCCAAGAGACCCAGTACTTC
clone_size: -; j_call: TRBJ2-7; v_call: TRBV5-1; d_call: TRBD1; cdr3_aa: CASRRTGNYEQYF; cdr3_nt: TGCGCCAGCAGAAGGACAGGTAACTACGAGCAGTACTTC
clone_size: -; j_call: TRBJ1-1; v_call: TRBV7-6; d_call: TRBD1; cdr3_aa: CASSLKQGGYTEAFF; cdr3_nt: TGTGCCAGCAGCTTAAAACAGGGGGGCTACACTGAAGCTTTCTTT
clone_size: -; j_call: TRBJ1-4; v_call: TRBV6-1; d_call: -; cdr3_aa: CASSERLNEKLFF; cdr3_nt: TGTGCCAGCAGTGAACGGCTTAATGAAAAACTGTTTTTT
clone_size: -; j_call: TRBJ1-4; v_call: TRBV2; d_call: -; cdr3_aa: CASYHRSTFATNEKLFF; cdr3_nt: TGTGCCAGCTACCACAGGAGTACTTTTGCAACTAATGAAAAACTGTTTTTT
clone_size: -; j_call: TRBJ2-3; v_call: TRBV2; d_call: TRBD2; cdr3_aa: CASSEGAGGRTDTQYF; cdr3_nt: TGTGCCAGCAGTGAAGGAGCGGGAGGGCGCACAGATACGCAGTATTTT
clone_size: -; j_call: TRBJ1-1; v_call: TRBV4-1; d_call: TRBD1; cdr3_aa: CASSQDGQGGTEAFF; cdr3_nt: TGCGCCAGCAGCCAAGATGGCCAGGGGGGCACTGAAGCTTTCTTT
clone_size: -; j_call: TRBJ1-2; v_call: TRBV29-1; d_call: -; cdr3_aa: CSVHDSYPFF; cdr3_nt: TGCAGCGTCCATGACAGCTACCCCTTCTTC
clone_size: -; j_call: TRBJ1-2; v_call: TRBV28; d_call: -; cdr3_aa: CASSLLARTEGSYGYTF; cdr3_nt: TGTGCCAGCAGTTTATTGGCTAGGACCGAAGGTAGCTATGGCTACACCTTC
clone_size: -; j_call: TRBJ2-1; v_call: TRBV6-1; d_call: -; cdr3_aa: CASSDPWTKDNEQFF; cdr3_nt: TGTGCCAGCAGTGACCCTTGGACCAAGGACAATGAGCAGTTCTTC
clone_size: -; j_call: TRBJ2-5; v_call: TRBV5-6; d_call: TRBD2; cdr3_aa: CASSLGPSGSIPGQYF; cdr3_nt: TGTGCCAGCAGCTTGGGGCCTAGCGGGAGTATTCCGGGCCAGTACTTC
clone_size: -; j_call: TRBJ2-2; v_call: TRBV7-9; d_call: TRBD1; cdr3_aa: CASSRGTASTGELFF; cdr3_nt: TGTGCCAGCAGCCGTGGGACAGCATCGACCGGGGAGCTGTTTTTT
clone_size: -; j_call: TRBJ2-3; v_call: TRBV4-1; d_call: TRBD2; cdr3_aa: CASSRGLGADTQYF; cdr3_nt: TGCGCCAGCAGCCGAGGACTAGGTGCAGATACGCAGTATTTT
clone_size: -; j_call: TRBJ2-1; v_call: TRBV9; d_call: TRBD2; cdr3_aa: CASSSSGLADNEQFF; cdr3_nt: TGTGCCAGCAGCTCATCGGGACTAGCGGACAATGAGCAGTTCTTC
clone_size: -; j_call: TRBJ2-7; v_call: TRBV5-1; d_call: -; cdr3_aa: CASSFGISYEQYF; cdr3_nt: TGCGCCAGCAGCTTTGGGATCTCCTACGAGCAGTACTTC
clone_size: -; j_call: TRBJ2-7; v_call: TRBV6-6; d_call: TRBD1; cdr3_aa: CASGPRTGYEQYF; cdr3_nt: TGTGCCAGCGGGCCGCGGACAGGGTACGAGCAGTACTTC
clone_size: -; j_call: TRBJ2-1; v_call: TRBV27; d_call: -; cdr3_aa: CASSLGPGPVHEQFF; cdr3_nt: TGTGCCAGCAGTCTAGGGCCAGGACCCGTACATGAGCAGTTCTTC